Sequencing of this TCR beta chain was carried out in a study of blood T cell repertoires in COVID-19. Background on the study: Samples taken during acute and convalescent COVID-19 were collected in the United States, Italy and Spain.

There are 20 residues in the CDR3. After removal of 3 bases from V and 4 bases from J, the junction contained 18 bases not matched to a gene. The germline V gene has CDR1 GTSNPN and CDR2 SVGIG (reference sequence). Original handling: Researchers report that nucleated cell counts were estimated from reference gene primer amplification. Method: immunoSEQ multiplex PCR; TCRdb's copy keeps in-frame clones and lacks some. V and J calls and clone size follow that table, whereas D and trimming were derived from the DNA. The sample contains roughly 200,000 clones, around 90% of which appear only once. All enrollees were about 18 to 100 years old and from 24 US areas. Allocation to cohorts depended on clinical history reported by the participants.

The V call is TRBV30, the J call TRBJ2-3; 14 nucleotides agree with TRBD2. The TCR originated in a man under 40 who had recovered from COVID-19. What was sequenced was PBMCs or T cells enriched from blood (not recorded which). The CDR3 sequence is CAWRGAGLAGGPEPPDTQYF. CDR3 sequence (DNA): TGTGCCTGGAGGGGGGCCGGACTAGCGGGGGGCCCCGAACCTCCAGATACGCAGTATTTT.